The source of this T cell receptor (beta chain) is a study of T cell changes during pregnancy in multiple sclerosis. The CDR3 has 15 residues. Germline lookup yields CDR1 MNHNS and CDR2 SASEGT. V lost 4 bases to trimming and J lost 0 bases, with 11 bases between them. TCRdb's copy holds only in-frame clones and misses some; the assay was immunoSEQ multiplex PCR. The repertoire includes about 50,000 clones, roughly 90% of them detected once, and 0.39% sits in the top ten. The chain links TRBV6-1 to TRBJ2-3, with D possibly being TRBD1 (5 bases). The material sequenced was CD4+ T cells from peripheral blood mononuclear cells, taken after pregnancy. The receptor was derived from a female donor with multiple sclerosis, enrolled in a pregnancy study. The CDR3 DNA reads TGTGCCAGCAGTGGGGGCAGGGCTAGCACAGATACGCAGTATTTT. Its protein is CASSGGRASTDTQYF.